A single sample gave rise to the 27 T cell receptor beta chains below, sequenced in a study of regulatory T cells in long-lasting Graves disease. Time point here: newly diagnosed GD, antithyroid drugs for less than 3 months. The TCR library used RNA extracted from PBMCs. Construction of TCR beta libraries relied on iRepertoire HTBI primers and on Arm-PCR targeting CDR3 regions. TCRdb redid the calling of the multiplex PCR reads with MiXCR, one entry per CDR3 protein. The data contain some 230,000 distinct CDR3 sequences, 18% of them singletons. The material sequenced was peripheral blood mononuclear cells (PBMCs), taken at new diagnosis, from a patient treated with antithyroid drugs. The source is a female donor with Graves disease.

The sample holds many counts of this clonotype. The chain joins TRBV2 to TRBJ1-4, with 9 bases that match TRBD1. The CDR3 has 13 residues. The ends lost 6 bases at V and 6 bases at J; junction bases unmatched: 2. The V gene's germline CDR1 is SNHLY and CDR2 FYNNEI. CDR3 bases: TGTGCCAGCAGACAGGGGGCGGATGAAAAACTGTTTTTT. Translating it yields CASRQGADEKLFF.

At least ten counts were recorded for this clonotype. The chain links TRBV9 to TRBJ1-2; the match to TRBD1 covers 9 bases. Trimming removed 3 bases from V and 2 bases from J; junction bases left unmatched: 2. The CDR3 is 14 amino acids. Germline values: CDR1 SGDLS, CDR2 YYNGEE. The chain's CDR3 is CASSAGTGNYGYTF. CDR3 DNA: TGTGCCAGCAGCGCGGGGACAGGGAACTATGGCTACACCTTC.

This clonotype has more than one count but fewer than ten. This sequence joins TRBV10-1 and TRBJ1-3; unclear D gene. CDR3 length: 12 residues. Germline loops: CDR1 WNHNN, CDR2 SYGVQD (reference sequence). The CDR3 is CDFKPGGNTIYF. The CDR3 coding sequence is TGCGACTTTAAACCGGGCGGAAACACCATATATTTT.

The sample holds many counts of this clonotype. At one end, the junction sequence differs from germline, possibly due to a read error. V usage is TRBV11-2 and J usage is TRBJ2-3, with D uncertain. Germline-derived CDR1 and CDR2 are SGHAT and FQNNGV. The CDR3 spans 12 residues. The CDR3, as DNA: TGCGCCAGCAGCCAAGACGTAGATACGCAGTATTTT. Amino acid sequence: CASSQDVDTQYF.

In the case of this clonotype: A single base is all that separates this from a far larger clone, so a read error is likely. The chain uses TRBV7-9 and TRBJ2-5, with a weak D call TRBD2 (6 bases). V gave up 6 bases and J gave up 9 bases, with 14 bases separating them. CDR1 is SEHNR, CDR2 FQNEAQ, per germline (reference sequence). The length of the CDR3 is 12 residues. The CDR3 nucleotides are TGTGCCAGCAGTTGGTACGGGGAGGCCCAGTACTTC. Residues: CASSWYGEAQYF.

Of note for this clonotype: A read error is possible here, since a much larger clone lies one base away. The CDR3 DNA sequence: TGTGCCGGCAGCTTGAGGACAGGGAGTTTTCGGGAGCAGTACTTC. It encodes CAGSLRTGSFREQYF. The J gene is TRBJ2-7, the V gene TRBV11-3; 8 nucleotides align to TRBD1. Germline CDR1 and CDR2: SGHNT and YENEEA. This CDR3 contains 15 residues.

This clonotype was observed many times. The chain joins TRBV15 to TRBJ1-2, with D tentatively TRBD1 (6 bases). Germline CDR1 LNHNV, CDR2 YYDKDF (reference sequence). V was cut by 5 bases and J by 2 bases, with 15 bases left in between. The CDR3 spans 15 residues. CDR3 region: CATSYLTGGNYGYTF. DNA for the CDR3: TGTGCCACCAGCTATCTCACCGGGGGCAACTATGGCTACACCTTC.

The sample holds many counts of this clonotype. V usage is TRBV6-1 and J usage is TRBJ1-1; TRBD1 is a possible D gene (5 bases). The CDR3 covers 14 residues. Trimming shortened V by 7 bases and J by 4 bases, and 16 bases separated the two germline ends. Germline assignment: CDR1 MNHNS and CDR2 SASEGT. Here the CDR3 reads CASIRTGGGTEAFF. The CDR3 nucleotides read TGTGCCAGCATAAGGACCGGGGGAGGCACTGAAGCTTTCTTT.

There are a few counts of this clonotype. This rearrangement joins TRBV10-1 to TRBJ1-1; D not resolved. The germline V gene has CDR1 WNHNN and CDR2 SYGVQD (reference sequence). This CDR3 spans 15 amino acids. V shed 0 bases and J shed 4 bases, with 12 bases lying between them. For the CDR3, the DNA is TGCGCCAGCAGTGAGTCTCGGGCGCTGAGCACTGAAGCTTTCTTT. This codes for CASSESRALSTEAFF.

The CDR3 is CASSLYTASNQPQHF. Written as DNA, the CDR3 is TGTGCCAGCAGCTTATACACAGCTAGCAATCAGCCCCAGCATTTT. This chain joins TRBV11-2 and TRBJ1-5; unclear D gene. Trimming pared 2 bases from V and 0 bases from J, leaving 8 bases between. CDR3 size: 15 residues. The germline V gene encodes CDR1 SGHAT and CDR2 FQNNGV.

This clonotype was picked up many times. This chain uses TRBV19 with TRBJ1-5; D not certain. The germline V and J ends were trimmed by 3 bases and 0 bases, with 6 bases remaining between them. The germline V gene encodes CDR1 LNHDA and CDR2 SQIVND (reference sequence). The CDR3 contains 14 residues. CDR3 DNA sequence: TGTGCCAGTAGTATGCTAGTTAGCAATCAGCCCCAGCATTTT. Protein product: CASSMLVSNQPQHF.

This clonotype has at least ten counts. This chain joins TRBV12-3 or TRBV12-4 and TRBJ1-2; possibly TRBD1 for D (5 bases). The V end lost 3 bases, the J end lost 5 bases, and 13 bases lay between the germline ends. CDR3 size: 14 residues. CDR3 coding DNA: TGTGCCAGCAGTTTCATCACAGGAACTTATGGCTACACCTTC. This codes for CASSFITGTYGYTF.

This clonotype appeared many times. The chain has TRBV28 and TRBJ2-3; D uncertain. V gave up 6 bases and J gave up 4 bases, with 8 bases separating them. Germline CDR1 is MDHEN and CDR2 is SYDVKM. The CDR3 consists of 12 residues. This CDR3 reads CASSSDPDTQYF. The CDR3 nucleotides read TGTGCCAGCAGCTCTGATCCAGATACGCAGTATTTT.

This clonotype was picked up many times. This chain connects TRBV6-1 to TRBJ1-1, with a tentative D call TRBD1 (5 bases). The germline V gene has CDR1 MNHNS and CDR2 SASEGT. This CDR3 region has 14 residues. The V end lost 6 bases, the J end lost 6 bases, and 17 bases lay between the germline ends. CDR3 in amino acids: CASRGGGGFAEAFF. The CDR3 DNA reads as TGTGCCAGCAGGGGGGGTGGAGGCTTCGCTGAAGCTTTCTTT.

The chain uses TRBV16 and TRBJ2-5, with TRBD1 matching 7 bases. Germline V CDR1 and CDR2: KGHSY, FQNENV. The CDR3 spans 15 residues. The V gene end was trimmed by 3 bases and the J gene end by 5 bases; junction bases not matched to a gene: 9. The DNA for the CDR3 is TGTGCCAGCAGCCACCCCCAGGGGGATGTTGAGACCCAGTACTTC. Encoded protein: CASSHPQGDVETQYF.

This clonotype has ten or more counts. The chain combines TRBV18 with TRBJ2-7; the D gene is possibly TRBD1 (5 bases). The V gene's germline CDR1 is KGHSH and CDR2 LQKENI. CDR3 length equals 14 residues. Trimming pared 3 bases from V and 5 bases from J, leaving 14 bases between. Here the CDR3 reads CASSPFQGLNEQYF. The DNA of the CDR3 is TGTGCCAGCTCACCCTTTCAGGGATTGAACGAGCAGTACTTC.

At least ten counts were recorded for this clonotype. The chain links TRBV20-1 to TRBJ2-3; the match to TRBD2 covers 7 bases. The J segment lost 2 bases and the V segment lost 6 bases, leaving 11 bases of the junction unmatched. From germline, CDR1 is DFQATT and CDR2 SNEGSKA (reference sequence). This CDR3 has 15 residues. In DNA form, the CDR3 reads TGCAGTGCACCTTGGCTAGCGGAAGACACAGATACGCAGTATTTT. Translated, it gives CSAPWLAEDTDTQYF.

The sample holds many counts of this clonotype. The chain carries TRBV5-1 and TRBJ2-1, with 7 bases that match TRBD1. Per the germline V gene, CDR1 is SGHRS and CDR2 is YFSETQ. This CDR3 is 15 amino acids long. J lost 5 bases, V lost 3 bases, and 8 bases had no gene match. CDR3 bases: TGCGCCAGCAGCTACCGAGGACAGGCGAACAATGAGCAGTTCTTC. It specifies CASSYRGQANNEQFF. The full variable domain, completed using reference TRBV5-1 and TRBJ2-1, is KAGVTQTPRYLIKTRGQQVTLSCSPISGHRSVSWYQQTPGQGLQFLFEYFSETQRNKGNFPGRFSGRQFSNSRSEMNVSTLELGDSALYLCASSYRGQANNEQFFGPGTRLTVL.

Ten or more counts support this clonotype. It is unclear where the CDR3 begins or ends on the DNA, so no DNA is shown, and the CDR3 is as TCRdb lists it. V is TRBV6-5 and J is TRBJ1-4; whether TRBD1, the table's D call, matches the DNA was not checked. Ends included, the CDR3 has 16 residues. Germline V gene sequence: CDR1 MNHEY, CDR2 SVGAGI. CDR3 loop: CASSSSGQGLNEKLFF.

This clonotype was observed many times. The chain carries TRBV2 and TRBJ2-1; 8 bases are a match to TRBD2. This CDR3 has 15 residues. CDR1 and CDR2 from the germline V gene are SNHLY and FYNNEI. J was trimmed by 10 bases and V by 7 bases; bases with no gene match: 15. The CDR3 bases are TGTGCCAGCAAAGGAACTAGCGGTTCTATTAGGGAGCAGTTCTTC. It codes for CASKGTSGSIREQFF. The full variable domain, rest sourced from reference TRBV2 and TRBJ2-1, is EPEVTQTPSHQVTQMGQEVILRCVPISNHLYFYWYRQILGQKVEFLVSFYNNEISEKSEIFDDQFSVERPDGSNFTLKIRSTKLEDSAMYFCASKGTSGSIREQFFGPGTRLTVL.

The table lists this clonotype with many counts. CDR3 amino acids: CASGQGSAAQYF. CDR3 DNA: TGTGCCAGCGGACAAGGGTCAGCTGCGCAGTATTTT. The chain couples TRBV3-1 to TRBJ2-3, with D tentatively TRBD1 (5 bases). V was shortened by 8 bases and J by 10 bases, with 16 bases between the two germline ends. Germline CDR1 LGHDT, CDR2 YNNKEL (reference sequence). This CDR3 spans 12 amino acids.

This clonotype was counted a few times. This chain uses TRBV2 with TRBJ1-5, with D perhaps TRBD1 (5 bases). The germline V gene encodes CDR1 SNHLY and CDR2 FYNNEI. The CDR3 is 15 amino acids. Trimming left V 5 bases short and J 2 bases short, with 13 bases between. CDR3 bases: TGTGCCAGCAGTTTAGAGGGGCTCGGCAATCAGCCCCAGCATTTT. Protein sequence: CASSLEGLGNQPQHF.

This clonotype appeared many times. The chain couples TRBV24-1 to TRBJ2-7; a possible D gene is TRBD1 (6 bases). CDR3 length equals 16 residues. The germline gives CDR1 KGHDR, CDR2 SFDVKD. The ends were cut back, 4 bases at V and 6 bases at J, with 21 bases in the middle. The CDR3 nucleotides are TGTGCCACCAGTGACTCCAGGACCGGACAGACGTCCGAGCAGTACTTC. It translates to CATSDSRTGQTSEQYF.

A word on this clonotype: A read error is possible here, since a much larger clone lies one base away. The chain joins TRBV11-2 to TRBJ2-1; 8 nucleotides align to TRBD2. Germline loops: CDR1 SGHAT, CDR2 FQNNGV. There are 16 residues in the CDR3. The junction had 14 bases not matched to a gene; V was cut back by 5 bases and J by 8 bases. The CDR3 DNA sequence: TGTGCCAGCAGCCTGCCGGGACCAGCGGGAGAGGATGAGCAGTTCTTC. Protein product: CASSLPGPAGEDEQFF.

The chain is built from TRBV30 and TRBJ2-5, with 12 nucleotides matching TRBD2. This CDR3 is 14 amino acids long. Germline assignment: CDR1 GTSNPN and CDR2 SVGIG (reference sequence). Unmatched junction bases numbered 1, after V lost 1 base and J lost 4 bases. CDR3 sequence: CAWSGLAGAETQYF. In nucleotides, the CDR3 is TGTGCCTGGAGTGGACTAGCGGGAGCAGAGACCCAGTACTTC.

This clonotype was recorded many times. This chain uses TRBV11-2 with TRBJ1-2; D remains ambiguous. The CDR3 consists of 14 residues. Trimming removed 1 base from V and 4 bases from J, with 10 bases in between. Germline V CDR1 and CDR2: SGHAT, FQNNGV. The CDR3 DNA is TGTGCCAGCAGCTTAGGCTCAGGAGGCTATGGCTACACCTTC. The encoded protein is CASSLGSGGYGYTF.

CDR3 protein: CASSPGSGRANRETQYF. Written as DNA, the CDR3 is TGTGCCAGCAGCCCAGGTAGCGGGAGGGCCAACCGAGAGACCCAGTACTTC. The chain has TRBV7-2 and TRBJ2-1; 11 bases agree with TRBD2. The J call may be wrong; the DNA end is better matched by TRBJ2-5. This CDR3 has 17 residues. Germline CDR1 SGHTA, CDR2 FQGNSA.